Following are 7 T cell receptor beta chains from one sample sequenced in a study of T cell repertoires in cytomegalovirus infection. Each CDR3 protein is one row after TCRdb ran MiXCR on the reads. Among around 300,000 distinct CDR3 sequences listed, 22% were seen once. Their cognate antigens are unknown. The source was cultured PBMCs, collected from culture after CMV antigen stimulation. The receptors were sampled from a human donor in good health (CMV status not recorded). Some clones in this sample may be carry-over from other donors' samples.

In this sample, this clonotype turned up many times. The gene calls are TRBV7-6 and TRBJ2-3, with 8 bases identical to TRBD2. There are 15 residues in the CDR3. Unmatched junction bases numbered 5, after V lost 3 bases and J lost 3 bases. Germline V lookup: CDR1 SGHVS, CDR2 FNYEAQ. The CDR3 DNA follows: TGTGCCAGCAGCTTTACTAGCGGAGGGACAGATACGCAGTATTTT. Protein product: CASSFTSGGTDTQYF. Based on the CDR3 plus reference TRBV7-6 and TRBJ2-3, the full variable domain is GAGVSQSPRYKVTKRGQDVALRCDPISGHVSLYWYRQALGQGPEFLTYFNYEAQQDKSGLPNDRFSAERPEGSISTLTIQRTEQRDSAMYRCASSFTSGGTDTQYFGPGTRLTVL.

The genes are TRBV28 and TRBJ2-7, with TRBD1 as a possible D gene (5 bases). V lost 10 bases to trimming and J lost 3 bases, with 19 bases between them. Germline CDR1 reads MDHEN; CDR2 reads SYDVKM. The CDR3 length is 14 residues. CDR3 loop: CATTGATRYYEQYV. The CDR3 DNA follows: TGTGCCACCACAGGTGCAACACGATACTACGAGCAGTACGTC.

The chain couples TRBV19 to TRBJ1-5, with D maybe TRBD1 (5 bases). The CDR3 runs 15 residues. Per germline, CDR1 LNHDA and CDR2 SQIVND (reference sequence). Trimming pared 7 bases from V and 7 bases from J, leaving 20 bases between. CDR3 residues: CASKVSGGSMQPQHF. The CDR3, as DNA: TGTGCCAGTAAGGTATCGGGGGGTAGTATGCAGCCCCAGCATTTT.

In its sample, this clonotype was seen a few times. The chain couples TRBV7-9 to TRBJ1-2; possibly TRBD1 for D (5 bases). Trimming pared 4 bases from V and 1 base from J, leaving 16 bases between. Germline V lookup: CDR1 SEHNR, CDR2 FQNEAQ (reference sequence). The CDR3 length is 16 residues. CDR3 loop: CASSSAGDTFNYGYTF. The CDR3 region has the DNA TGTGCCAGCAGCTCCGCGGGGGATACCTTTAACTATGGCTACACCTTC. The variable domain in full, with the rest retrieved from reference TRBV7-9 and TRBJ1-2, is DTGVSQNPRHKITKRGQNVTFRCDPISEHNRLYWYRQTLGQGPEFLTYFQNEAQLEKSRLLSDRFSAERPKGSFSTLEIQRTEQGDSAMYLCASSSAGDTFNYGYTFGSGTRLTVV.

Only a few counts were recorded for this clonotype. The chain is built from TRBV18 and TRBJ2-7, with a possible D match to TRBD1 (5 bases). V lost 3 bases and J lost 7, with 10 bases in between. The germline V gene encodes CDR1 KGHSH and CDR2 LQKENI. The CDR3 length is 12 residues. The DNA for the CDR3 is TGTGCCAGCTCACCTGACAGATGGGAGCAGTACTTC. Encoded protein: CASSPDRWEQYF.

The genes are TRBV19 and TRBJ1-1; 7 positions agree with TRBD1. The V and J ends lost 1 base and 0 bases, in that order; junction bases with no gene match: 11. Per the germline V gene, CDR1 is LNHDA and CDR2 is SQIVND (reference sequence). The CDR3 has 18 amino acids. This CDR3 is CASSIVGTDGLVNTEAFF. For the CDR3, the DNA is TGTGCCAGTAGTATAGTAGGGACAGACGGTTTGGTGAACACTGAAGCTTTCTTT.

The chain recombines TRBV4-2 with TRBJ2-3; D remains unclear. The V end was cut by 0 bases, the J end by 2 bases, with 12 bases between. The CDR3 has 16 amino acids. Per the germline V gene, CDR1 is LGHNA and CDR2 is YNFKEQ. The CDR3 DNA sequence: TGTGCCAGCAGCCAAGAACAATTGACGGTCACAGATACGCAGTATTTT. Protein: CASSQEQLTVTDTQYF.